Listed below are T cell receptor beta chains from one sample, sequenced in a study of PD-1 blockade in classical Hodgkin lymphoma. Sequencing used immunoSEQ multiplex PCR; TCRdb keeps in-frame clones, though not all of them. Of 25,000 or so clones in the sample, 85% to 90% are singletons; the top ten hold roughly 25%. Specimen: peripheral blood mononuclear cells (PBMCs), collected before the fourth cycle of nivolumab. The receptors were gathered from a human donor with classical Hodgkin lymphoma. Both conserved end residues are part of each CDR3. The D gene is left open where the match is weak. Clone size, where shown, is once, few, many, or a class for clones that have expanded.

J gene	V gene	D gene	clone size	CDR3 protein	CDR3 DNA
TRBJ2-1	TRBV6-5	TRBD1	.	CASSYGQGSYNEQFF	TGTGCCAGCAGTTACGGACAGGGCTCCTACAATGAGCAGTTCTTC
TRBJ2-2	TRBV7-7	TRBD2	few	CASSPGGPGTGELFF	TGTGCCAGCAGTCCGGGGGGGCCGGGTACCGGGGAGCTGTTTTTT
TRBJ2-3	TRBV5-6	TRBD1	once	CASSLGVGTGLLDTQYF	TGTGCCAGCAGCTTGGGGGTGGGGACAGGGCTCTTAGATACGCAGTATTTT
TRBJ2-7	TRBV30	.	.	CAWSVLWDEQYF	TGTGCCTGGAGTGTACTTTGGGACGAGCAGTACTTC
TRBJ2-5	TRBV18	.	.	CASSPGRGRQETQYF	TGTGCCAGCTCACCGGGACGGGGGCGACAAGAGACCCAGTACTTC
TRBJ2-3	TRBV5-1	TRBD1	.	CASSLDRGLSTDTQYF	TGCGCCAGCAGCTTGGACAGGGGGCTGAGCACAGATACGCAGTATTTT
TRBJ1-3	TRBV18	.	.	CASSNNPPFSGNTIYF	TGTGCCAGCTCAAACAACCCCCCTTTCTCTGGAAACACCATATATTTT
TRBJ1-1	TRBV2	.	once	CASSEFDLPNTEAFF	TGTGCCAGCAGTGAGTTCGACCTACCGAACACTGAAGCTTTCTTT
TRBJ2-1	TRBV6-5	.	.	CASRHRPTPYNEQFF	TGTGCCAGCAGGCACAGGCCCACACCTTACAATGAGCAGTTCTTC
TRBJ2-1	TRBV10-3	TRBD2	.	CAIRGIAGSSYNEQFF	TGTGCCATCAGGGGGATAGCGGGGAGCTCCTACAATGAGCAGTTCTTC
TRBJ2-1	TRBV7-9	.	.	CASSLISSYNEQFF	TGTGCCAGCAGCTTAATCAGCTCCTACAATGAGCAGTTCTTC
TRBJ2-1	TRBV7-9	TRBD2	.	CASSPRPNGSGSNNEQFF	TGTGCCAGCAGCCCACGGCCGAACGGTAGCGGGAGTAACAATGAGCAGTTCTTC
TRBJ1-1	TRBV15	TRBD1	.	CATSRDRQGSTEAFF	TGTGCCACCAGCAGAGATCGACAGGGGAGCACTGAAGCTTTCTTT
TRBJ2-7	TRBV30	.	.	CAWTVGASYEQYF	TGTGCCTGGACGGTAGGGGCTTCGTACGAGCAGTACTTC
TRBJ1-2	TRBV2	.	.	CASSEAGVYGYTF	TGTGCCAGCAGTGAAGCGGGGGTTTATGGCTACACCTTC
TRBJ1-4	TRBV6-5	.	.	CASSSDRFPNEKLFF	TGTGCCAGCAGTTCAGACCGTTTCCCTAATGAAAAACTGTTTTTT
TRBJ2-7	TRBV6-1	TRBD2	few	CASSEALAGAHEQYF	TGTGCCAGCAGTGAAGCACTAGCGGGAGCCCACGAGCAGTACTTC
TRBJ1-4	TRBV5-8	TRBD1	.	CASSLETGGFRNEKLFF	TGTGCCAGCAGCTTGGAGACAGGGGGCTTTCGGAATGAAAAACTGTTTTTT
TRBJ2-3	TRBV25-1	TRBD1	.	CASSNPGQVTDTQYF	TGTGCCAGCAGTAATCCGGGACAGGTCACAGATACGCAGTATTTT
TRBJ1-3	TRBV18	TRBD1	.	CASSPVQGGLGNTIYF	TGTGCCAGCTCACCAGTCCAGGGGGGTCTTGGAAACACCATATATTTT
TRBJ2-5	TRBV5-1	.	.	CASSRQAGETQYF	TGCGCCAGCAGCCGACAGGCCGGGGAGACCCAGTACTTC
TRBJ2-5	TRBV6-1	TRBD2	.	CASGVTSGTQETQYF	TGTGCCAGCGGGGTGACTAGCGGGACCCAAGAGACCCAGTACTTC
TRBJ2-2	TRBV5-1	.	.	CASSPGQTSNTGELFF	TGCGCCAGCAGCCCGGGACAAACTTCGAACACCGGGGAGCTGTTTTTT
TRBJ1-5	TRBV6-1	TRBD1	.	CASMGTGYSNQPQHF	TGTGCCAGCATGGGGACAGGGTATAGCAATCAGCCCCAGCATTTT
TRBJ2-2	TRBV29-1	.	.	CSVGPTWANTGELFF	TGCAGCGTTGGGCCCACATGGGCGAACACCGGGGAGCTGTTTTTT
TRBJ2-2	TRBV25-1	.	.	CASTPTANTGELFF	TGTGCCAGCACTCCGACAGCGAACACCGGGGAGCTGTTTTTT
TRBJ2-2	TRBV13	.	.	CASILLDTGELFF	TGTGCCAGCATACTTTTGGACACCGGGGAGCTGTTTTTT
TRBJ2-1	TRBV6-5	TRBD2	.	CASSGLAGEGNEQFF	TGTGCCAGCAGCGGTCTAGCGGGAGAGGGCAATGAGCAGTTCTTC
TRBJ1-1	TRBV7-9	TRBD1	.	CASSYTDRENTEAFF	TGTGCCAGCAGCTACACGGACAGGGAGAACACTGAAGCTTTCTTT
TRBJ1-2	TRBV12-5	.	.	CASGLGRTDYGYTF	TGTGCTAGTGGTTTGGGACGGACAGACTATGGCTACACCTTC
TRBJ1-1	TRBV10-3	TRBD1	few	CAISDRTGATEAFF	TGTGCCATCAGTGATCGGACAGGGGCTACTGAAGCTTTCTTT
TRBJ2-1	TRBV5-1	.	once	CASSLSGGPLYNEQFF	TGCGCCAGCAGCTTGTCCGGGGGACCCCTCTACAATGAGCAGTTCTTC
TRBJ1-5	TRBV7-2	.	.	CASSPYGRDLRHF	TGTGCCAGCAGCCCTTATGGGAGGGATTTAAGACATTTT
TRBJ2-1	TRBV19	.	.	CASSIFNEQFF	TGTGCCAGTAGTATCTTCAATGAGCAGTTCTTC
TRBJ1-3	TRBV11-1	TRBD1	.	CASSFSTGSGNTIYF	TGTGCCAGCAGCTTCTCGACAGGGTCTGGAAACACCATATATTTT
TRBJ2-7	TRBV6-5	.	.	CASSYSRQGLSYEQYF	TGTGCCAGCAGTTACTCCCGACAGGGACTCTCCTACGAGCAGTACTTC
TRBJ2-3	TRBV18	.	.	CASSHVSRDSGDDTQYF	TGTGCCAGCTCACACGTATCGAGAGATTCGGGTGATGATACGCAGTATTTT
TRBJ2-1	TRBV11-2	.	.	CASSPNRDEQFF	TGTGCCAGCAGCCCCAACAGGGATGAGCAGTTCTTC
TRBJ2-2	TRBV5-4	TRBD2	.	CASSFRGRNTGELFF	TGTGCCAGCAGCTTTCGCGGGAGGAACACCGGGGAGCTGTTTTTT
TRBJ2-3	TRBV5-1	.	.	CASSLEGDTQYF	TGCGCCAGCTCTTTAGAGGGAGATACGCAGTATTTT
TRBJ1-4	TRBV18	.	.	CASSPTGSTNEKLFF	TGTGCCAGCTCACCAACAGGATCGACTAATGAAAAACTGTTTTTT
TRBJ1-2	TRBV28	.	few	CASSLRLYGYTF	TGTGCCAGCAGTTTGAGACTGTATGGCTACACCTTC
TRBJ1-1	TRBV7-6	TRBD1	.	CASSAYRGNTEAFF	TGTGCCAGCAGCGCATACAGGGGGAACACTGAAGCTTTCTTT
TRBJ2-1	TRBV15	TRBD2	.	CATSRDSLRGSYNEQFF	TGTGCCACCAGCAGAGATAGTTTGCGGGGGAGCTACAATGAGCAGTTCTTC
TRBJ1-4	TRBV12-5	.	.	CASGSPGLATNEKLFF	TGTGCTAGTGGTTCCCCCGGGCTTGCAACTAATGAAAAACTGTTTTTT
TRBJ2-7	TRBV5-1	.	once	CASSLVPGASEQYF	TGCGCCAGCAGCTTGGTCCCCGGGGCCTCCGAGCAGTACTTC
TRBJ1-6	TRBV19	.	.	CASSSAGRSSLHF	TGTGCCAGTAGTTCGGCAGGGAGGTCTTCCCTCCACTTT
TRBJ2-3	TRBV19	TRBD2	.	CASSRTSGSPGTDTQYF	TGTGCCAGTAGTCGGACTAGCGGGAGCCCGGGGACAGATACGCAGTATTTT
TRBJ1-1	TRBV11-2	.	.	CASSLMGLGTEAFF	TGTGCCAGCAGCTTAATGGGTCTGGGGACTGAAGCTTTCTTT
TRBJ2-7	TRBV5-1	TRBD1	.	CASSSDRGSYEQYF	TGCGCCAGCAGCTCGGACAGGGGCTCTTACGAGCAGTACTTC
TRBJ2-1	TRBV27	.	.	CASSLGGPYNEQFF	TGTGCCAGCAGTTTAGGGGGGCCCTACAATGAGCAGTTCTTC
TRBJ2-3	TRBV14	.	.	CASSQDRGHTDTQYF	TGTGCCAGCAGCCAAGACAGGGGCCACACAGATACGCAGTATTTT
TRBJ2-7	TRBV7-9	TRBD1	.	CASASHPGTAYEQYF	TGTGCCAGCGCTTCACACCCCGGGACAGCCTACGAGCAGTACTTC